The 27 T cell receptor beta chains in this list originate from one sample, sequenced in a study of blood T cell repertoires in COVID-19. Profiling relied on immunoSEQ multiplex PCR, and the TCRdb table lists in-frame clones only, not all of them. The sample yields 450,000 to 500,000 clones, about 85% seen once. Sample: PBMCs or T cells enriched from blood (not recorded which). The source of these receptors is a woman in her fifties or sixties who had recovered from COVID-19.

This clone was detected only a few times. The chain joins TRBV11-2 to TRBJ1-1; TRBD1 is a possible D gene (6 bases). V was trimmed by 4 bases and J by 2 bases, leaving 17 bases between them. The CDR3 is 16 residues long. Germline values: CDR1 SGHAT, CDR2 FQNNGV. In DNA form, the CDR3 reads TGTGCCAGCAGCTCGGTAGGGGGGGACGGAAACACTGAAGCTTTCTTT. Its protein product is CASSSVGGDGNTEAFF.

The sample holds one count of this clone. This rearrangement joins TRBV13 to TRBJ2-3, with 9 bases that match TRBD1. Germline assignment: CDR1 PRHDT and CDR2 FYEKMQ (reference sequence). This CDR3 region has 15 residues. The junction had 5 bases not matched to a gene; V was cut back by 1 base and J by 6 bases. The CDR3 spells CASSLAGQGSDTQYF. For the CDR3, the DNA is TGTGCCAGCAGCTTAGCGGGACAGGGAAGTGATACGCAGTATTTT.

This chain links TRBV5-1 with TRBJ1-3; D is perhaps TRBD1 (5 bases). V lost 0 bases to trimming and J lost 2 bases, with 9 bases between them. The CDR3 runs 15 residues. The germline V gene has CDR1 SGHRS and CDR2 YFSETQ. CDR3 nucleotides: TGCGCCAGCAGCTTGGATGGGGCAGCTGGAAACACCATATATTTT. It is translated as CASSLDGAAGNTIYF. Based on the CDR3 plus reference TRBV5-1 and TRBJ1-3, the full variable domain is KAGVTQTPRYLIKTRGQQVTLSCSPISGHRSVSWYQQTPGQGLQFLFEYFSETQRNKGNFPGRFSGRQFSNSRSEMNVSTLELGDSALYLCASSLDGAAGNTIYFGEGSWLTVV.

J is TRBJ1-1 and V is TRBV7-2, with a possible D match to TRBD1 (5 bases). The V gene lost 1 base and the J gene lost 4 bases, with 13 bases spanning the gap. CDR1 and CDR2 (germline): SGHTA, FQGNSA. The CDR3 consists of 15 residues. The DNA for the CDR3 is TGTGCCAGCAGCTTAGGGGCGCTCGGGGGCACTGAAGCTTTCTTT. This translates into CASSLGALGGTEAFF. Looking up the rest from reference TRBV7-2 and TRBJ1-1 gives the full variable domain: GAGVSQSPSNKVTEKGKDVELRCDPISGHTALYWYRQSLGQGLEFLIYFQGNSAPDKSGLPSDRFSAERTGGSVSTLTIQRTQQEDSAVYLCASSLGALGGTEAFFGQGTRLTVV.

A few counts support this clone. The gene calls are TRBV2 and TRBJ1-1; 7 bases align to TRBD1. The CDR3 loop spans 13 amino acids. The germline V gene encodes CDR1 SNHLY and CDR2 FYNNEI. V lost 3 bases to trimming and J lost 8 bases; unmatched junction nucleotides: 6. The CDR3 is CASSDYRGGEAFF. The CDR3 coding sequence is TGTGCCAGCAGTGACTACAGGGGAGGAGAAGCTTTCTTT.

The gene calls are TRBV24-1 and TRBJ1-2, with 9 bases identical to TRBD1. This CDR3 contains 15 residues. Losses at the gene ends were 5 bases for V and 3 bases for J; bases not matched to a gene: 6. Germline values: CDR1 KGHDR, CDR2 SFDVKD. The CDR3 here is CATSAPDRGDYGYTF. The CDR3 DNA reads TGTGCCACCAGTGCCCCGGACAGGGGAGACTATGGCTACACCTTC.

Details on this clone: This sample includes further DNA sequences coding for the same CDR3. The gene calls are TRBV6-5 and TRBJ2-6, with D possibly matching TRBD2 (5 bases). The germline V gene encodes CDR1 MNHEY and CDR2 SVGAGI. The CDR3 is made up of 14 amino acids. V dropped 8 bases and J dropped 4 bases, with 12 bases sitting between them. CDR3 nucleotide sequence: TGTGCCAGCCGCACGGGGTTGGGGGCCAACGTCCTGACTTTC. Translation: CASRTGLGANVLTF.

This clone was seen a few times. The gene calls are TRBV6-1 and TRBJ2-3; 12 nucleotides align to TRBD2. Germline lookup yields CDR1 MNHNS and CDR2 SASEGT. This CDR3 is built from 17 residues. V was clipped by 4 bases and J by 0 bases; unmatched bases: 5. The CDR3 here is CASSGLAGEVSTDTQYF. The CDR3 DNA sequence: TGTGCCAGCAGTGGACTAGCGGGGGAGGTTAGCACAGATACGCAGTATTTT.

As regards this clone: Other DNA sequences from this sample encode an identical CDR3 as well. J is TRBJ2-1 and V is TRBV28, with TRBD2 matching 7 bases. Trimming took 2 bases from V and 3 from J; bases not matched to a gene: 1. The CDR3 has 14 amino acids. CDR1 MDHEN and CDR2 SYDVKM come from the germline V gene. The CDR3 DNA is TGTGCCAGCAGTTTAACGGGGGGCTACAATGAGCAGTTCTTC. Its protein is CASSLTGGYNEQFF.

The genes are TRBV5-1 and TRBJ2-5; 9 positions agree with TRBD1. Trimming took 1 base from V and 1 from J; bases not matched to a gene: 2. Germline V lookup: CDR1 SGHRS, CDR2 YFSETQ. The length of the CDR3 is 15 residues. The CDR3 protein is CASSLLGQGQETQYF. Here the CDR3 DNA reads TGCGCCAGCAGCTTGCTGGGACAGGGCCAAGAGACCCAGTACTTC.

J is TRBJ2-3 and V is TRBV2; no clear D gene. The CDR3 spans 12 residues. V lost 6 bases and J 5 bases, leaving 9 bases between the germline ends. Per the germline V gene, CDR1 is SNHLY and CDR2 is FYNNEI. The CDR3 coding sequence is TGTGCCAGCAGGGGCTTGGGAGATACGCAGTATTTT. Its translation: CASRGLGDTQYF.

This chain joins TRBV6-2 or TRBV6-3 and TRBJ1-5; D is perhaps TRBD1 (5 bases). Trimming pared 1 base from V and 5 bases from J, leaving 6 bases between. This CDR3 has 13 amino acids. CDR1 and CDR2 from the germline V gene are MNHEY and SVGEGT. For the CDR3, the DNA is TGTGCCAGCAGTTACTGGGGGGATCAGCCCCAGCATTTT. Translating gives CASSYWGDQPQHF.

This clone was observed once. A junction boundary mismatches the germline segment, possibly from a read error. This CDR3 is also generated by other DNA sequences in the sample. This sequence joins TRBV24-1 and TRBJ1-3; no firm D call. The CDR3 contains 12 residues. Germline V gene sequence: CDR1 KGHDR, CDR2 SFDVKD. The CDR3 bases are TGTGCCACCAGTGATTTTGGAGACACCATATATTTT. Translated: CATSDFGDTIYF.

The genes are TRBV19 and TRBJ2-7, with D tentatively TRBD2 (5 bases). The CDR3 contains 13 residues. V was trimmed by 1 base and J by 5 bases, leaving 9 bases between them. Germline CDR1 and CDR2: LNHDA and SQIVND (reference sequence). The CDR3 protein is CASSIVLGDEQYV. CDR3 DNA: TGTGCCAGTAGTATAGTATTGGGAGACGAGCAGTACGTC.

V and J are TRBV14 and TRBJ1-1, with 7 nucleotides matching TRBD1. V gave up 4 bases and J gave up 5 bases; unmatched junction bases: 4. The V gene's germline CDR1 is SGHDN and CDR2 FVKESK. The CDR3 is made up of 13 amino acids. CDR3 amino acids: CASSRRDRTEAFF. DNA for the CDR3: TGTGCCAGCAGCCGGAGGGACAGAACTGAAGCTTTCTTT.

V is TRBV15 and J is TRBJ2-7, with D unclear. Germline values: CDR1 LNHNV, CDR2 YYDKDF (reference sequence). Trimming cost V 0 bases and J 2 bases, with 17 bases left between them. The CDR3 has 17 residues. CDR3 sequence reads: CATSRDRVELSTYEQYF. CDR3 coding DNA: TGTGCCACCAGCAGAGATCGGGTGGAGCTATCTACCTACGAGCAGTACTTC. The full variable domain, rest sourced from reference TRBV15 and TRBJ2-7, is DAMVIQNPRYQVTQFGKPVTLSCSQTLNHNVMYWYQQKSSQAPKLLFHYYDKDFNNEADTPDNFQSRRPNTSFCFLDIRSPGLGDTAMYLCATSRDRVELSTYEQYFGPGTRLTVT.

The chain's CDR3 is CASSFLSSPDYEQYF. The CDR3 DNA reads as TGCGCCAGCAGCTTTCTCTCCAGTCCTGACTACGAGCAGTACTTC. The chain joins TRBV5-1 to TRBJ2-7; no reliable D call. CDR1 is SGHRS and CDR2 is YFSETQ in the germline V gene. V gave up 2 bases and J gave up 3 bases, with 15 bases separating them. The CDR3 is 15 amino acids.

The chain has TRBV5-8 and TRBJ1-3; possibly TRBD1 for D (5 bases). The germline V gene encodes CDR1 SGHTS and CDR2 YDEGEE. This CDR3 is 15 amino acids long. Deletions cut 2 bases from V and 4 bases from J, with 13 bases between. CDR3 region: CASSFRRAGGNTIYF. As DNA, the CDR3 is TGTGCCAGCAGCTTCCGCAGGGCGGGAGGAAACACCATATATTTT.

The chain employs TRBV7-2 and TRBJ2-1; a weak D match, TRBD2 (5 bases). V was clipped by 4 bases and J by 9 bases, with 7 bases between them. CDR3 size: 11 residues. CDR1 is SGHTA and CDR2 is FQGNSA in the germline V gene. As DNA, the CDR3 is TGTGCCAGCAGCTCTAGCATTGAGCAGTTCTTC. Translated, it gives CASSSSIEQFF.

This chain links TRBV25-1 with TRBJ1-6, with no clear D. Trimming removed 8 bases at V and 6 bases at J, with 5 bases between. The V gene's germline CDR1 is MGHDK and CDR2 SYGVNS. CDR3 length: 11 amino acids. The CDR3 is CASGLNSPLHF. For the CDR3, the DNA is TGTGCCAGCGGACTTAATTCACCCCTCCACTTT.

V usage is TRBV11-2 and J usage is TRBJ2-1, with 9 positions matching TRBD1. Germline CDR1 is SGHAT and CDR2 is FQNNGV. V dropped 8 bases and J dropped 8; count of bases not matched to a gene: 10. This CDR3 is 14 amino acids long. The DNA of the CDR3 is TGTGCCAGCCTCCGAGGGACAGGGTCCCATGAGCAGTTCTTC. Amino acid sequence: CASLRGTGSHEQFF.

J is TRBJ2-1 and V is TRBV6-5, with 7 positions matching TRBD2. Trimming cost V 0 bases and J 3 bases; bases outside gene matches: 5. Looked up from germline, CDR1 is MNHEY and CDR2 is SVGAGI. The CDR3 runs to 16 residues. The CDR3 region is CASSYSAGVLYNEQFF. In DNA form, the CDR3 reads TGTGCCAGCAGTTACTCGGCGGGGGTGCTCTACAATGAGCAGTTCTTC.

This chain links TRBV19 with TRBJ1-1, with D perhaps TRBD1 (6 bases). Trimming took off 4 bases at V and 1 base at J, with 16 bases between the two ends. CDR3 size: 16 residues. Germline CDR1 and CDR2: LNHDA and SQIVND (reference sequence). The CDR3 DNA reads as TGTGCCAGTAGTAACAGGGTTGGGGGTCGGAACACTGAAGCTTTCTTT. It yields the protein CASSNRVGGRNTEAFF.

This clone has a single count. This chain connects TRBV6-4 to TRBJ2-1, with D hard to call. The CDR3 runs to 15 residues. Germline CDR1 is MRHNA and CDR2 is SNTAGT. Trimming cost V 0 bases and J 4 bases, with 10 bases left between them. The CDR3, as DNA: TGTGCCAGCAGTGACTCGAGTGCCCCTTACAATGAGCAGTTCTTC. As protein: CASSDSSAPYNEQFF.

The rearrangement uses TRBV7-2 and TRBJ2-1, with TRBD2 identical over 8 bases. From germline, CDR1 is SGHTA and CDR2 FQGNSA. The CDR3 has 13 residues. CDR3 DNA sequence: TGTGCAATCGGGCGGGGGGACTACAATGAGCAGTTCTTC. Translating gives CAIGRGDYNEQFF.

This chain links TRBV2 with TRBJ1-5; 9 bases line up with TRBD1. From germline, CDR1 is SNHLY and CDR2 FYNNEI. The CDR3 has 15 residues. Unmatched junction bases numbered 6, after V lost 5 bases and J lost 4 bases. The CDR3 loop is CASSLQGAENQPQHF. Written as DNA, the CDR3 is TGTGCCAGCAGTCTACAGGGGGCTGAGAATCAGCCCCAGCATTTT.

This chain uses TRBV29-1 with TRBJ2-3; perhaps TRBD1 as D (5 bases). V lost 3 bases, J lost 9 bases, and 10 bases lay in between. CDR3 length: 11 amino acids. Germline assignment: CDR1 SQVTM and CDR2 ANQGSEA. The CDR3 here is CSVDLGATQYF. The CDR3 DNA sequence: TGCAGCGTTGACCTAGGGGCGACGCAGTATTTT.